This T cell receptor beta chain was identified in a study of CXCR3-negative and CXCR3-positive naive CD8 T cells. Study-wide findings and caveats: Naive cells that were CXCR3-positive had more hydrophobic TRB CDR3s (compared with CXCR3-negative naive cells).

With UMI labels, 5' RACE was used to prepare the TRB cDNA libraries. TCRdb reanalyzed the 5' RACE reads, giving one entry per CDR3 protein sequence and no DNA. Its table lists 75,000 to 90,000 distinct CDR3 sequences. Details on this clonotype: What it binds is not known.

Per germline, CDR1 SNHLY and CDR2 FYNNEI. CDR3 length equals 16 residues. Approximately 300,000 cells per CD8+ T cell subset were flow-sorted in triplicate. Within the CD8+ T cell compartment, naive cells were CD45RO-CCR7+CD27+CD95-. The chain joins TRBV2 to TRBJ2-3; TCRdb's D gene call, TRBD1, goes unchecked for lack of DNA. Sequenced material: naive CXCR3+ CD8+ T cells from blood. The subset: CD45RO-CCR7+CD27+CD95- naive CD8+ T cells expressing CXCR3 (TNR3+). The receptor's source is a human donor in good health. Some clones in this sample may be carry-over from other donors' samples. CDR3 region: CASRESGGARTDTQYF.